This T cell receptor beta chain derives from a study of PD-1 blockade in classical Hodgkin lymphoma. Some clones are missing from TCRdb's copy, which holds only in-frame ones; the method was immunoSEQ multiplex PCR. The table shows approximately 11,000 clones, with nearly 80% occurring only once. All patients relapsed after autologous stem cell transplantation, and brentuximab vedotin exposure varied. The CDR3 covers 14 residues. V lost 0 bases and J 4 bases, leaving 10 bases between the germline ends. Germline assignment: CDR1 SGHDT and CDR2 YYEEEE. This clone was picked up a small number of times. The antigen remains undetermined. The study, taken as a whole, reports: As was reported, newly diagnosed patients showed lower baseline TCR diversity than healthy donors did.

The J gene is TRBJ1-2, the V gene TRBV5-6, with D maybe TRBD1 (6 bases). This specimen consisted of peripheral blood mononuclear cells (PBMCs), obtained before the second cycle of nivolumab. The TCR comes from a human donor with classical Hodgkin lymphoma. For the CDR3, the DNA is TGTGCCAGCAGCTTGGTGACAGGAGGCTATGGCTACACCTTC. Amino acids: CASSLVTGGYGYTF.